One and the same sample provided the 10 T cell receptor beta chains below, sequenced in a study of identical twins. TCRdb ran MiXCR on the 5' RACE reads and lists one entry per CDR3 protein. The sample shows roughly 690,000 distinct CDR3 sequences, 6% to 6.5% of them seen only once. Sequences were obtained from naive T cells sorted from blood. These receptors came from a man aged 18 to 29 in good health.

The chain couples TRBV27 to TRBJ2-7; TRBD2 matches at 9 bases. With V trimmed by 2 bases and J by 1 base, 3 bases remained unmatched. This CDR3 is 15 amino acids long. CDR1 and CDR2 from the germline V gene are MNHEY and SMNVEV (reference sequence). CDR3 bases: TGTGCCAGCAGTTTAAATCTAGCGGGATCCTACGAGCAGTACTTC. Its protein product is CASSLNLAGSYEQYF.

This clonotype has at least ten counts. The V and J genes are TRBV7-2 and TRBJ2-7; 8 nucleotides align to TRBD1. Unmatched junction bases numbered 1, after V lost 3 bases and J lost 6 bases. Germline CDR1 and CDR2: SGHTA and FQGNSA. The CDR3 runs to 12 residues. The CDR3 DNA is TGTGCCAGCAGCTTTGACAGGGGCGAGCAGTACGTC. This translates into CASSFDRGEQYV.

This clonotype was seen many times. This chain links TRBV3-1 with TRBJ1-1; possibly TRBD1 for D (6 bases). This CDR3 comprises 17 residues. V was cut by 4 bases and J by 5 bases, with 23 bases left in between. In germline, CDR1 is LGHDT, CDR2 YNNKEL (reference sequence). The CDR3, as DNA: TGTGCCAGCAGCCTGTCGGGACACACCAGCGGGGGGACTGAAGCTTTCTTT. It codes for CASSLSGHTSGGTEAFF.

This clonotype was found a few times. The rearrangement uses TRBV11-1 and TRBJ2-3, with TRBD2 matching over 7 bases. After removal of 5 bases from V and 3 bases from J, the junction contained 17 bases not matched to a gene. The germline gives CDR1 SGHAT, CDR2 FQDESV (reference sequence). The CDR3 length is 18 residues. The CDR3 spells CASSPGRLGAGVTDTQYF. For the CDR3, the DNA is TGTGCCAGCAGCCCGGGGCGTCTTGGGGCGGGAGTTACAGATACGCAGTATTTT.

The CDR3, as DNA: TGTGCCAGCAGTTCACGGACTAGCGGGGGGGAGCAGTTCTTC. This codes for CASSSRTSGGEQFF. The genes are TRBV6-5 and TRBJ2-1, with TRBD2 matching 14 bases. Per the germline V gene, CDR1 is MNHEY and CDR2 is SVGAGI. V lost 4 bases and J lost 10; bases outside the gene matches: 3. CDR3 size: 14 residues.

This rearrangement joins TRBV30 to TRBJ2-2; TRBD1 matches at 8 bases. Losses at the gene ends were 0 bases for V and 10 bases for J; bases not matched to a gene: 16. This CDR3 spans 17 amino acids. The germline gives CDR1 GTSNPN, CDR2 SVGIG (reference sequence). CDR3 sequence: CAWSVDRTGFLFSELFF. DNA for the CDR3: TGTGCCTGGAGTGTCGACAGGACAGGGTTTCTATTTTCGGAGCTGTTTTTT. Using reference TRBV30 and TRBJ2-2 for the parts outside the CDR3, the full variable domain is SQTIHQWPATLVQPVGSPLSLECTVEGTSNPNLYWYRQAAGRGLQLLFYSVGIGQISSEVPQNLSASRPQDRQFILSSKKLLLSDSGFYLCAWSVDRTGFLFSELFFGEGSRLTVL.

This clonotype was counted ten times or more. This chain joins TRBV24-1 and TRBJ2-2, with 10 bases matching TRBD2. Germline trimming cut 2 bases from V and 6 bases from J; bases unmatched to any gene: 2. CDR1 and CDR2 from the germline V gene are KGHDR and SFDVKD. The CDR3 sequence is 15 residues long. CDR3 amino acids: CATSDSGTSAGELFF. The DNA of the CDR3 is TGTGCCACCAGTGATTCCGGGACTAGCGCCGGGGAGCTGTTTTTT.

CDR3 DNA: TGTGCCAGCAGTCTAAATCCAACGACAGGGGGCCAGGAAGCTTTCTTT. It translates to CASSLNPTTGGQEAFF. V gene TRBV12-3 or TRBV12-4 combines with J gene TRBJ1-1; 10 bases align to TRBD1. V was clipped by 5 bases and J by 8 bases; unmatched bases: 14. This CDR3 comprises 16 residues.

This clonotype was seen ten or more times. The chain couples TRBV10-3 to TRBJ1-2; D is possibly TRBD1 (6 bases). The CDR3 has 13 amino acids. Trimming stripped 0 bases from V and 6 bases from J, with 8 bases between. The germline CDR1 and CDR2 sequences are ENHRY and SYGVKD. In DNA form, the CDR3 reads TGTGCCATCAGTGAGTCGGCAGGGGATGGCTACACCTTC. Its translation is CAISESAGDGYTF.

This clonotype came up a few times. The chain has TRBV7-8 and TRBJ2-1; D uncertain. Trimming took 5 bases from V and 0 from J, leaving 11 bases between them. This CDR3 comprises 15 residues. Germline values: CDR1 SGHVS, CDR2 FQNEAQ. In DNA, the CDR3 is TGTGCCAGCAGCAGCTCGGTTAGCTCCTACAATGAGCAGTTCTTC. Its protein product is CASSSSVSSYNEQFF.